These 7 T cell receptor beta chains share one sample of origin, sequenced in a study of T cell responses to AZD1222 COVID-19 vaccine (dated by TCRdb to 2020 to 2023). The method behind the library was the immunoSEQ multiplex PCR assay. As stored in TCRdb, this immuneACCESS dataset retains in-frame rearrangements with V and J assigned. A fraction of the clones does not appear; measured against another copy, unresolved V genes explain less than half of the discrepancy, and the remainder lacks a known reason. For this sample the table gives more than 130,000 clones, of which about nine tenths were detected only once. Of the sample, 3.4% is held by the ten largest clones. The intended sense of this specimen's time point label: baseline before first vaccination. The material sequenced was peripheral blood, taken on day 0 of AZD1222 vaccination. The receptors shown here come from an adult in good health.

The chain combines TRBV6-4 with TRBJ2-3; the match to TRBD2 covers 10 bases. Losses at the gene ends were 2 bases for V and 2 bases for J; bases not matched to a gene: 1. This CDR3 has 15 residues. The germline V gene has CDR1 MRHNA and CDR2 SNTAGT. The CDR3 loop is CASSDLAGDTDTQYF. CDR3 bases: TGTGCCAGCAGTGACCTAGCGGGAGACACAGATACGCAGTATTTT.

The genes are TRBV5-6 and TRBJ1-1, with D perhaps TRBD1 (6 bases). CDR3 length: 12 amino acids. In germline, CDR1 is SGHDT, CDR2 YYEEEE. The ends were cut back, 0 bases at V and 11 bases at J, with 11 bases in the middle. The CDR3 loop is CASSLGGQGAFF. Here the CDR3 DNA reads TGTGCCAGCAGCTTGGGGGGACAAGGGGCTTTCTTT.

V and J are TRBV19 and TRBJ1-2, with a weak D call TRBD1 (6 bases). Deletions cut 7 bases from V and 4 bases from J, with 16 bases between. Germline V CDR1 and CDR2: LNHDA, SQIVND (reference sequence). The CDR3 is 14 amino acids. The CDR3 coding sequence is TGTGCCAGTACCCCACCGGACAGCCTCTATGGCTACACCTTC. As protein: CASTPPDSLYGYTF.

This chain joins TRBV18 and TRBJ1-3; 10 nucleotides match TRBD1. Trimming cost V 3 bases and J 5 bases; bases outside gene matches: 4. This CDR3 contains 15 residues. Germline V lookup: CDR1 KGHSH, CDR2 LQKENI. CDR3 DNA: TGTGCCAGCTCACCCGGGACAGGGGCAAGAAACACCATATATTTT. Translating gives CASSPGTGARNTIYF.

The chain has TRBV11-3 and TRBJ1-1; D gene ambiguous. This CDR3 is built from 13 residues. Trimming left V 2 bases short and J 3 bases short, with 7 bases between. CDR1 is SGHNT, CDR2 YENEEA, per germline. The CDR3, as DNA: TGTGCCAGCAGCTTATTTGCCGACACTGAAGCTTTCTTT. Translation gives CASSLFADTEAFF. The full variable domain, completed using reference TRBV11-3 and TRBJ1-1, is EAGVVQSPRYKIIEKKQPVAFWCNPISGHNTLYWYLQNLGQGPELLIRYENEEAVDDSQLPKDRFSAERLKGVDSTLKIQPAELGDSAVYLCASSLFADTEAFFGQGTRLTVV.

The chain employs TRBV4-3 and TRBJ1-4; no clear D gene. Germline V gives CDR1 LGHNA, CDR2 YSLEER. V lost 4 bases and J lost 1, with 4 bases in between. The CDR3 sequence is 13 residues long. The CDR3, as DNA: TGCGCCAGCAGCCCACGAACTAATGAAAAACTGTTTTTT. Translation: CASSPRTNEKLFF.

This rearrangement joins TRBV6-5 to TRBJ1-2; TRBD1 is a possible D gene (6 bases). Germline-derived CDR1 and CDR2 are MNHEY and SVGAGI. The CDR3 loop spans 15 amino acids. Trimming removed 7 bases from V and 2 bases from J, with 17 bases in between. CDR3 DNA sequence: TGTGCCAGCAACCCGAGGGGGGCAGCGAACTATGGCTACACCTTC. Its translation: CASNPRGAANYGYTF.